Sequencing of this T cell receptor (beta chain) was carried out in a study of blood T cell repertoires in COVID-19. Study overall: From the United States, Italy and Spain came samples of acute and convalescent COVID-19. Sources were T cells, B-cell-depleted T cells, or PBMCs; the material itself was cDNA or gDNA.

Source study methods: Estimates of nucleated cell counts were drawn from the amplification of reference gene primers. The protocol was immunoSEQ multiplex PCR, while the TCRdb copy is restricted to in-frame clones and leaves out a portion. D and trimming come from the DNA, and the V and J calls and clone size come from that table. The sample holds 250,000 to 350,000 clones, 70% to 90% seen once. The CDR3 extends over 14 amino acids. CDR1 is LGHDT and CDR2 is YNNKEL in the germline V gene (reference sequence). Deletions cut 2 bases from V and 0 bases from J, with 8 bases between. Sequencing was performed on peripheral blood. The TCR originated in a woman aged 45-60 years with active or convalescent COVID-19. The chain is built from TRBV3-1 (or the pseudogene TRBV3-2) and TRBJ2-7, with D maybe TRBD2 (5 bases). CDR3 sequence (DNA): TGTGCCAGCAGCCAATGGGAGATCTCCTACGAGCAGTACTTC. Amino acids: CASSQWEISYEQYF.